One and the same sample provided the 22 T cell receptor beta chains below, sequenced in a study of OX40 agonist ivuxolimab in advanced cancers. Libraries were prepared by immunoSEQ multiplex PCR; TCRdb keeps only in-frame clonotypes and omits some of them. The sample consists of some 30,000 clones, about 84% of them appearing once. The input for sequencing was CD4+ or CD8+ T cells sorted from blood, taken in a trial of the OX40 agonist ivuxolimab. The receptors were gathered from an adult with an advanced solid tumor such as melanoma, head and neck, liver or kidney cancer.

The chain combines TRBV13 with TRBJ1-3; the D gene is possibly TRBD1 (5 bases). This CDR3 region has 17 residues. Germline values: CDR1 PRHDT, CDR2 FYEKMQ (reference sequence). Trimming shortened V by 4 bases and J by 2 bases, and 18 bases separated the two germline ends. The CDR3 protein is CASSSVRDSEAGNTIYF. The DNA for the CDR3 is TGTGCCAGCAGCTCCGTACGGGACTCAGAGGCTGGAAACACCATATATTTT.

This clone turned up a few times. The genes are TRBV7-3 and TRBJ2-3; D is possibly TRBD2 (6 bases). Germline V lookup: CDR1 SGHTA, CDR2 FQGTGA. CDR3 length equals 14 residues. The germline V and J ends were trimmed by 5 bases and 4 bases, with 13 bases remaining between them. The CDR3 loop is CASSQLALADTQYF. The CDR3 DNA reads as TGTGCCAGCAGCCAACTAGCTCTCGCAGATACGCAGTATTTT.

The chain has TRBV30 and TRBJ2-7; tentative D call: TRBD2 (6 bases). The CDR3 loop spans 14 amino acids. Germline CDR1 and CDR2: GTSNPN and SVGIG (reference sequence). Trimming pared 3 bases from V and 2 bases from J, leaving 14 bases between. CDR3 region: CAWRSWDFPYEQYF. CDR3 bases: TGTGCCTGGAGGTCCTGGGACTTCCCCTACGAGCAGTACTTC.

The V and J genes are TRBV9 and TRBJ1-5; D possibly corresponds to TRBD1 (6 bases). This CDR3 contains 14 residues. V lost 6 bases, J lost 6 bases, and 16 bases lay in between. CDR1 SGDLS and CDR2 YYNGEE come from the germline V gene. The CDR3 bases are TGTGCCAGCAACCCCTCAGGGGTGGGTCAGCCCCAGCATTTT. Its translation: CASNPSGVGQPQHF.

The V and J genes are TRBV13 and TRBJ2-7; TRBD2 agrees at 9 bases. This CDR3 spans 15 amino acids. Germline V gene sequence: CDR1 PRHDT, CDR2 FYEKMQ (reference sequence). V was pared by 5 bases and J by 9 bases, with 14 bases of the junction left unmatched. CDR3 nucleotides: TGTGCCAGCAGCCGGGGGACTAGCAGCCTAGGGGGGCAGTACTTC. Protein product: CASSRGTSSLGGQYF.

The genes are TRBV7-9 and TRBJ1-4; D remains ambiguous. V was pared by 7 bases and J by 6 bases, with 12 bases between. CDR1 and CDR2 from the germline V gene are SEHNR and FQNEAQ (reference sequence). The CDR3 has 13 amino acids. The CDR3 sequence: CASNRPPYEKLFF. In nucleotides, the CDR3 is TGTGCCAGCAACCGACCACCCTATGAAAAACTGTTTTTT.

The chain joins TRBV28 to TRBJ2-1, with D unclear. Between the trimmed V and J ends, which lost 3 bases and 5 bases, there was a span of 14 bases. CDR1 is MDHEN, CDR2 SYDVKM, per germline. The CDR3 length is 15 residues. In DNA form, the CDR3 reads TGTGCCAGCAGTTTCGGGTCCTTAATAGACAATGAGCAGTTCTTC. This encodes CASSFGSLIDNEQFF.

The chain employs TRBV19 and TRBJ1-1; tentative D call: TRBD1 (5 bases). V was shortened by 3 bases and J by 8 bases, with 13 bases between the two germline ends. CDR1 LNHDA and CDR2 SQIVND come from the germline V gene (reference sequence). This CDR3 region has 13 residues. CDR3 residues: CASSIVEGWEAFF. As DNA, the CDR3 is TGTGCCAGTAGTATCGTGGAGGGGTGGGAAGCTTTCTTT.

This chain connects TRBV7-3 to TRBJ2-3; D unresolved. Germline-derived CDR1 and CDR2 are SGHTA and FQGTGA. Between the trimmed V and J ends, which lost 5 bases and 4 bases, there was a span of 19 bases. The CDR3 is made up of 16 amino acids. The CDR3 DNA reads TGTGCCAGCAGCCCTGGGTGGGGTCGAATCTCAGATACGCAGTATTTT. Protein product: CASSPGWGRISDTQYF.

The CDR3 is CASTTTGTYTDTQYF. For the CDR3, the DNA is TGTGCCAGCACCACGACAGGAACCTACACAGATACGCAGTATTTT. The rearrangement uses TRBV7-9 and TRBJ2-3; D possibly corresponds to TRBD1 (6 bases). The V end was cut by 7 bases, the J end by 2 bases, with 16 bases between. The CDR3 consists of 15 residues. The germline V gene encodes CDR1 SEHNR and CDR2 FQNEAQ (reference sequence).

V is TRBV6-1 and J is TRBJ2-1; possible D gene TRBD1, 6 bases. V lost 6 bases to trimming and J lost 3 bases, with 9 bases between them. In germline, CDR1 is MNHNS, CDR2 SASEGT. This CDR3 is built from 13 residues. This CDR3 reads CASRWDNYNEQFF. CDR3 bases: TGTGCCAGCAGATGGGACAACTACAATGAGCAGTTCTTC.

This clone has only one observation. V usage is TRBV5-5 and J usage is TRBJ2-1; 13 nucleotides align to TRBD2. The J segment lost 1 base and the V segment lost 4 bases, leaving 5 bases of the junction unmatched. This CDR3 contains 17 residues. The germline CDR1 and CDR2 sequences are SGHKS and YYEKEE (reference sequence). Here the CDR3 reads CASSEGLAGVSYNEQFF. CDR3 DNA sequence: TGTGCCAGCAGCGAAGGACTAGCGGGAGTGTCCTACAATGAGCAGTTCTTC.

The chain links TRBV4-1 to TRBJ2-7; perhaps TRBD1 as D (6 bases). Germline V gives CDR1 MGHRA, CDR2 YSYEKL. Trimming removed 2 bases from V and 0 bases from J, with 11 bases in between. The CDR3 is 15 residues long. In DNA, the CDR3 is TGCGCCAGCAGCCAACAGGGGTCCCCCTCCTACGAGCAGTACTTC. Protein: CASSQQGSPSYEQYF.

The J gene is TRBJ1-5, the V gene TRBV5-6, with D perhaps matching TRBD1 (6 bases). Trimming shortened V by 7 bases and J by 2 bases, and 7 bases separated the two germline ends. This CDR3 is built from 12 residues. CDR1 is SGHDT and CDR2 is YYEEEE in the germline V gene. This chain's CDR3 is CASHRGNQPQHF. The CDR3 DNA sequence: TGTGCCAGCCACAGGGGCAATCAGCCCCAGCATTTT. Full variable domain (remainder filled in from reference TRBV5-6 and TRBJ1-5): DAGVTQSPTHLIKTRGQQVTLRCSPKSGHDTVSWYQQALGQGPQFIFQYYEEEERQRGNFPDRFSGHQFPNYSSELNVNALLLGDSALYLCASHRGNQPQHFGDGTRLSIL.

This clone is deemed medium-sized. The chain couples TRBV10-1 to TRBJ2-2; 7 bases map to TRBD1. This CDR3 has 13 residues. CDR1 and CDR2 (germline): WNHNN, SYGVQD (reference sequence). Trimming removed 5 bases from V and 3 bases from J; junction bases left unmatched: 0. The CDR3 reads CASSTGDTGELFF. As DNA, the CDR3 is TGCGCCAGCAGTACAGGGGACACCGGGGAGCTGTTTTTT.

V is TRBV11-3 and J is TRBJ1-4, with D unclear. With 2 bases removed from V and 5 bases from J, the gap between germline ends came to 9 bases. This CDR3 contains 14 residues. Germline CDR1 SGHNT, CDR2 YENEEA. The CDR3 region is CASSLISGNEKLFF. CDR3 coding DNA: TGTGCCAGCAGCTTAATATCGGGAAATGAAAAACTGTTTTTT.

The CDR3 region is CASSLSAYGANVLTF. The DNA of the CDR3 is TGTGCCAGCAGCCTATCGGCTTACGGGGCCAACGTCCTGACTTTC. The chain recombines TRBV11-2 with TRBJ2-6; no firm D call. The CDR3 contains 15 residues. The V gene's germline CDR1 is SGHAT and CDR2 FQNNGV. The germline V and J ends were trimmed by 5 bases and 4 bases, with 12 bases remaining between them.

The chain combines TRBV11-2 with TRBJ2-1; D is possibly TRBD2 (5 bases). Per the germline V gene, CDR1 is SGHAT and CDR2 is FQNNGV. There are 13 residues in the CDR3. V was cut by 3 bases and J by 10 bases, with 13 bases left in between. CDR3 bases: TGTGCCAGCAGCTTTTACGGGAAGGAGGAGCAGTTCTTC. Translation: CASSFYGKEEQFF. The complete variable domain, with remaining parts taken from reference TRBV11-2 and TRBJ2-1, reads EAGVAQSPRYKIIEKRQSVAFWCNPISGHATLYWYQQILGQGPKLLIQFQNNGVVDDSQLPKDRFSAERLKGVDSTLKIQPAKLEDSAVYLCASSFYGKEEQFFGPGTRLTVL.

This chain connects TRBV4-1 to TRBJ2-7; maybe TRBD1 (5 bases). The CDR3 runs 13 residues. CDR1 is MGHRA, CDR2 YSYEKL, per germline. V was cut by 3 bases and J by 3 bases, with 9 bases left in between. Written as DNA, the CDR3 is TGCGCCAGCAGCCATGACAGAAGCTACGAGCAGTACTTC. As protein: CASSHDRSYEQYF.

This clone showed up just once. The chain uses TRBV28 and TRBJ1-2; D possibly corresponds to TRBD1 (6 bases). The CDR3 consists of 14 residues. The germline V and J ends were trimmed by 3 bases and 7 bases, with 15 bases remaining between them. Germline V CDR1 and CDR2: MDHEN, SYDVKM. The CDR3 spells CASSLLAGVGGYTF. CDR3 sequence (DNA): TGTGCCAGCAGTTTGTTGGCAGGGGTTGGTGGCTACACCTTC.

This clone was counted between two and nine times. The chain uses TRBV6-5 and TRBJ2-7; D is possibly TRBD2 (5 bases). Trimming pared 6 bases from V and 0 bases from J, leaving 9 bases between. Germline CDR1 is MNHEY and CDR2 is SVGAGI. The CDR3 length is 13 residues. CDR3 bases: TGTGCCAGCAGATCGACTACCTCCTACGAGCAGTACTTC. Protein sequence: CASRSTTSYEQYF.

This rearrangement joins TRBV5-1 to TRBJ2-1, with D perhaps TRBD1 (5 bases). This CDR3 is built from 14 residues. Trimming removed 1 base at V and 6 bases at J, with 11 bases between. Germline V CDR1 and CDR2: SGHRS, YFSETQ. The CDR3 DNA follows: TGCGCCAGCAGCTTGTATTCAGGGCCCAATGAGCAGTTCTTC. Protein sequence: CASSLYSGPNEQFF.